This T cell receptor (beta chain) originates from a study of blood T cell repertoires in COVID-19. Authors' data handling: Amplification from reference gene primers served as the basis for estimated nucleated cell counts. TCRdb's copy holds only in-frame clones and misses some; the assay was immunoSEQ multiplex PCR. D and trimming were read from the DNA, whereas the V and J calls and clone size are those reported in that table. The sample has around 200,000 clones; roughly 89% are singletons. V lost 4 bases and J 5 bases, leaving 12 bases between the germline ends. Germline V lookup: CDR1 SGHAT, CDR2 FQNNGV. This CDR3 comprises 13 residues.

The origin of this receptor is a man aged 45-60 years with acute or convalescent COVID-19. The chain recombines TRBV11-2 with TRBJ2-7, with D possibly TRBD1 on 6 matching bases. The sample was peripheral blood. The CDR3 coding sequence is TGTGCCAGCAGCTCTCAGGGGTACGACGAGCAGTACGTC. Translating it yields CASSSQGYDEQYV.